The 6 T cell receptor beta chains listed next were all sequenced from one sample in a study of T cell repertoires in cytomegalovirus infection. Their target antigens are unknown. A single record per CDR3 protein comes from TCRdb applying MiXCR to the reads. The sample contains some 900,000 distinct CDR3 sequences, around a third of which appear only once. Sequenced here: cultured CD8+ T cells from PBMCs, sampled from culture after CMV antigen stimulation. The receptors here all came from a human donor in good health (CMV status not recorded). Some clones in this sample may be carry-over from other donors' samples.

This clonotype was counted only a few times. The V gene is TRBV19, the J gene TRBJ2-1; D may be TRBD1 (5 bases). The ends were cut back, 6 bases at V and 6 bases at J, with 15 bases in the middle. The germline gives CDR1 LNHDA, CDR2 SQIVND (reference sequence). The CDR3 totals 14 residues. The CDR3 region is CASSPRLGANEQFF. The CDR3 nucleotides read TGTGCCAGTAGCCCAAGGCTAGGGGCCAATGAGCAGTTCTTC. Variable domain in full (rest from reference TRBV19 and TRBJ2-1): DGGITQSPKYLFRKEGQNVTLSCEQNLNHDAMYWYRQDPGQGLRLIYYSQIVNDFQKGDIAEGYSVSREKKESFPLTVTSAQKNPTAFYLCASSPRLGANEQFFGPGTRLTVL.

This clonotype turned up a few times. The gene calls are TRBV12-3 or TRBV12-4 and TRBJ1-4, with 9 bases aligning to TRBD1. This CDR3 comprises 15 residues. The trim removed 6 bases at V and 2 bases at J, leaving 4 bases unmatched. The CDR3 protein is CASSPTGGTNEKLFF. CDR3 nucleotides: TGTGCCAGCAGCCCGACAGGGGGGACTAATGAAAAACTGTTTTTT.

Ten or more counts support this clonotype. The genes are TRBV15 and TRBJ2-3; D perhaps matches TRBD1 (6 bases). Germline V CDR1 and CDR2: LNHNV, YYDKDF (reference sequence). The CDR3 consists of 15 residues. The germline V and J ends were trimmed by 4 bases and 3 bases, with 14 bases remaining between them. Written as DNA, the CDR3 is TGTGCCACCAGCACAGGACAGACGGGGACAGATACGCAGTATTTT. Amino acids: CATSTGQTGTDTQYF.

The chain has TRBV7-9 and TRBJ2-7, with D possibly being TRBD1 or TRBD2 (6 bases each). V was trimmed by 4 bases and J by 6 bases, leaving 19 bases between them. Germline V CDR1 and CDR2: SEHNR, FQNEAQ (reference sequence). This CDR3 contains 15 residues. DNA for the CDR3: TGTGCCAGCAGCTCCCCCGGGGCAGGGGAGGTCGAGCAGTACTTC. The encoded protein is CASSSPGAGEVEQYF.

This clonotype was recorded many times. The rearrangement links TRBV7-6 to TRBJ2-2; 7 bases fit TRBD1. Germline lookup yields CDR1 SGHVS and CDR2 FNYEAQ. Trimming took 5 bases from V and 0 from J; bases not matched to a gene: 6. CDR3 length: 16 amino acids. The DNA of the CDR3 is TGTGCCAGCAGCCCCAATACAGGGGCGAACACCGGGGAGCTGTTTTTT. This encodes CASSPNTGANTGELFF.

This clonotype was detected many times. The rearrangement links TRBV7-6 to TRBJ1-1; 12 nucleotides line up with TRBD1. V was pared by 4 bases and J by 7 bases, with 7 bases of the junction left unmatched. Per germline, CDR1 SGHVS and CDR2 FNYEAQ. The CDR3 has 15 amino acids. CDR3 protein: CASSSWDRGQGEAFF. The CDR3 region has the DNA TGTGCCAGCAGCTCCTGGGACAGGGGGCAAGGTGAAGCTTTCTTT.